This TCR beta chain comes out of a study of shared clonotypes between healthy human individuals. Study-wide results and limits: The sole specimen, blood, was sampled, and tissue repertoires likely differ.

As to this clone: Its antigen is still unknown.

TCRdb's copy holds only in-frame clones and misses some; the assay was immunoSEQ multiplex PCR. The sample shows around 1,900,000 clones, 93% of them seen only once. Naivety among CD8 cells was defined by CD45RO negativity and positive CCR7 selection, thereby excluding terminally differentiated effector memory CD45RA+ cells. V shed 0 bases and J shed 4 bases, with 12 bases lying between them. The CDR3 spans 15 residues. CDR1 MNHEY and CDR2 SMNVEV come from the germline V gene (reference sequence). The chain has TRBV27 and TRBJ1-2, with D hard to call. Material: naive CD8+ T cells from PBMCs. The TCR comes from a young man in good health. Some clones in this sample may be carry-over from other donors' samples. CDR3 amino acids: CASSLSSVGTYGYTF. CDR3 nucleotide sequence: TGTGCCAGCAGTTTATCGTCGGTCGGAACCTATGGCTACACCTTC.